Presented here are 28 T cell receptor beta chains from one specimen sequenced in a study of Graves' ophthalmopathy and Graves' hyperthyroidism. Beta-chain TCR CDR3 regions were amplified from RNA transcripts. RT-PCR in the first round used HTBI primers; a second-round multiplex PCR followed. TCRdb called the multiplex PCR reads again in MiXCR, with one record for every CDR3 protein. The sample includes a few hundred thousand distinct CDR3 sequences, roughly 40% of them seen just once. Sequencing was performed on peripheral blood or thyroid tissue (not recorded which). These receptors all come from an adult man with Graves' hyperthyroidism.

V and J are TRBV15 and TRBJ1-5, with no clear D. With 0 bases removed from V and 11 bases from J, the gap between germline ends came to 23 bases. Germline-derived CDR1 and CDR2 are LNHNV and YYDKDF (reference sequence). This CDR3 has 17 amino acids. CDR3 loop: CATSRDLTSGQQETQHF. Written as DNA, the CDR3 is TGTGCCACCAGCAGAGATCTGACTAGCGGCCAACAAGAGACCCAGCATTTT.

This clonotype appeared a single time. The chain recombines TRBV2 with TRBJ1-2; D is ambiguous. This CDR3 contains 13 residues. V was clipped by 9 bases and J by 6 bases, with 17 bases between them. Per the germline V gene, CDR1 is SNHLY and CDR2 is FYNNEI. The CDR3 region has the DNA TGTGCCAGTAAAGAGGGTTGGGCGGATGGCTACACCTTC. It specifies CASKEGWADGYTF.

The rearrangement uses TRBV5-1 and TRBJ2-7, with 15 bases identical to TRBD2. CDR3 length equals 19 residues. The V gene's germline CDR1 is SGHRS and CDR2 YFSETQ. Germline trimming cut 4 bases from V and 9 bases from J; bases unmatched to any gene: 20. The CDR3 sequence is CASSRGGLAGGRLYGGQYF. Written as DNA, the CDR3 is TGCGCCAGCAGCCGAGGGGGACTAGCGGGAGGAAGGCTCTACGGGGGGCAGTACTTC.

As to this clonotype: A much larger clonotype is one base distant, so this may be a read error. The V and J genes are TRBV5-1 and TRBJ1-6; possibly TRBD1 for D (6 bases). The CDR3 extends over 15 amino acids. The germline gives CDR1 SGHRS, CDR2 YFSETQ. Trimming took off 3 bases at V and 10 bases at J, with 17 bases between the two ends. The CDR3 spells CASSSGTSRVSPLHF. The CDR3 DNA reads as TGCGCCAGCAGCTCCGGGACATCCAGGGTCTCACCCCTCCACTTT.

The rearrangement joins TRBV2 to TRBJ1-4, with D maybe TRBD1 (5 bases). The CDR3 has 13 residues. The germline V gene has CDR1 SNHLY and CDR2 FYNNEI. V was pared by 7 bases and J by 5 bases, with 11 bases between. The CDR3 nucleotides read TGTGCCAGCAATGAGGACATAAATGAAAAACTGTTTTTT. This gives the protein CASNEDINEKLFF. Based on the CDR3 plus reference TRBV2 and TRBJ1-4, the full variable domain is EPEVTQTPSHQVTQMGQEVILRCVPISNHLYFYWYRQILGQKVEFLVSFYNNEISEKSEIFDDQFSVERPDGSNFTLKIRSTKLEDSAMYFCASNEDINEKLFFGSGTQLSVL.

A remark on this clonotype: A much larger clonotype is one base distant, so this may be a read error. CDR3 protein: CASSPVGRLYEQYF. In DNA, the CDR3 is TGTGCCAGTAGCCCCGTGGGGAGGCTCTACGAGCAGTACTTC. This chain joins TRBV19 and TRBJ2-7; D possibly corresponds to TRBD2 (6 bases). Trimming removed 6 bases from V and 3 bases from J, with 15 bases in between. Germline V lookup: CDR1 LNHDA, CDR2 SQIVND (reference sequence). The CDR3 loop spans 14 amino acids.

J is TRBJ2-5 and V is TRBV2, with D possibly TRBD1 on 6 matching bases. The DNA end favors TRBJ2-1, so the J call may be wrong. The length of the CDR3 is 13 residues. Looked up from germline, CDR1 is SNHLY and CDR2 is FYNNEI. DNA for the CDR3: TGTGCCAGCAGTGCTAGGGGGAACAATGAGCAGTTCTTC. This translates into CASSARGNNEQFF.

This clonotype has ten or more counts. In nucleotides, the CDR3 is TGTGCCAGCAGTTTTGGGACAGCGGATGGCTACACCTTC. It yields the protein CASSFGTADGYTF. The genes are TRBV12-3 or TRBV12-4 and TRBJ1-2; 7 bases line up with TRBD1. The CDR3 is 13 amino acids. The ends lost 3 bases at V and 6 bases at J; junction bases unmatched: 4.

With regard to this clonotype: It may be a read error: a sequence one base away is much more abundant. The CDR3 sequence: CASRHTGELFF. CDR3 nucleotide sequence: TGTGCCAGCAGACACACCGGGGAGCTGTTTTTT. V usage is TRBV3-1 and J usage is TRBJ2-2; no firm D call. Germline V gene data show CDR1 as LGHDT and CDR2 as YNNKEL (reference sequence). V dropped 6 bases and J dropped 3 bases, with 2 bases sitting between them. The CDR3 length is 11 residues.

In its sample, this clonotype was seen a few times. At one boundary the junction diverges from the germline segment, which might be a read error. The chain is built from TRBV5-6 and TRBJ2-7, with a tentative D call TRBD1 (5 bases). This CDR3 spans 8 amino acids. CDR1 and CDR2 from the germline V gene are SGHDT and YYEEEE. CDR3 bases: TGTGCCAGCAGCGCACAGGTCTTC. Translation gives CASSAQVF. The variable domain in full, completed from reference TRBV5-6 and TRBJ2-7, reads DAGVTQSPTHLIKTRGQQVTLRCSPKSGHDTVSWYQQALGQGPQFIFQYYEEEERQRGNFPDRFSGHQFPNYSSELNVNALLLGDSALYLCASSAQVFGPGTRLTVT.

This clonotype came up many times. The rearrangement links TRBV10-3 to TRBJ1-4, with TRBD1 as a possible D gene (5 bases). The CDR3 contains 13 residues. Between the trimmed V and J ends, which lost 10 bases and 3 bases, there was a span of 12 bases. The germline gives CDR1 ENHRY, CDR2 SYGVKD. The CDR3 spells CATRGEANEKLFF. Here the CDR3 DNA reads TGTGCCACCCGGGGGGAAGCTAATGAAAAACTGTTTTTT.

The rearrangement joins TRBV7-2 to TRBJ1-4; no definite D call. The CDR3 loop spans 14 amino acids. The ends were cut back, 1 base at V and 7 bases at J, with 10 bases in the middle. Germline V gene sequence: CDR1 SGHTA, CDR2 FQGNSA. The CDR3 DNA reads TGTGCCAGCAGCTTAGTAGCGGGCGGTGAAAAACTGTTTTTT. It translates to CASSLVAGGEKLFF.

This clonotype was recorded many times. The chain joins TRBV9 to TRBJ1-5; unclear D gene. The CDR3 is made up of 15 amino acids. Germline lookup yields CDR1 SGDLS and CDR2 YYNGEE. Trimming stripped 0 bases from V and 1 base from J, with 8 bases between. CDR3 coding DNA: TGTGCCAGCAGCGTAGGAGTACTGAGCAATCAGCCCCAGCATTTT. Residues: CASSVGVLSNQPQHF.

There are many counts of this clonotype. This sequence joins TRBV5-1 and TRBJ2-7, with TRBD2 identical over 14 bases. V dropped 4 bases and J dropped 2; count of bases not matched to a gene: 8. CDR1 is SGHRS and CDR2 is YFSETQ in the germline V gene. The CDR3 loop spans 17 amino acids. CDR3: CASSPGLAGGSAYEQYF. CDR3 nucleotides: TGCGCCAGCAGCCCCGGACTAGCGGGAGGCTCCGCCTACGAGCAGTACTTC.

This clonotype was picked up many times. The CDR3 DNA reads as TGTGCCAGCAGCTTAGAGGGCGGGGGCTCCCGAGAGACCCAGTACTTC. Its translation is CASSLEGGGSRETQYF. The gene calls are TRBV7-9 and TRBJ2-5; D may be TRBD2 (7 bases). CDR3 size: 16 residues. V was cut by 1 base and J by 4 bases, with 16 bases left in between. In germline, CDR1 is SEHNR, CDR2 FQNEAQ (reference sequence).

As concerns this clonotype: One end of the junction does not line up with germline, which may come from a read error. The CDR3 bases are TGCGCCAGCAGCGCACGACAGGCGAGTAACTATGGCTACACCTTC. This encodes CASSARQASNYGYTF. The chain carries TRBV7-9 and TRBJ1-2, with D tentatively TRBD1 (6 bases). The CDR3 length is 15 residues. From germline, CDR1 is SEHNR and CDR2 FQNEAQ (reference sequence).

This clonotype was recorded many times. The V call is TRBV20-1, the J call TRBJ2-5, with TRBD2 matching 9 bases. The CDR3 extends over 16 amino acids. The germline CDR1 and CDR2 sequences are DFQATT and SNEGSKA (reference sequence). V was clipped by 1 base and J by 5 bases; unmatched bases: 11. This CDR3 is CSARVSGGAGLETQYF. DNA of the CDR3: TGCAGTGCTAGAGTTAGCGGGGGAGCCGGCCTTGAGACCCAGTACTTC.

The CDR3 sequence: CASSQDPGREQETQYF. In DNA form, the CDR3 reads TGCGCCAGCAGCCAAGACCCGGGACGGGAACAAGAGACCCAGTACTTC. The chain couples TRBV4-1 to TRBJ2-5; TRBD1 or TRBD2 may be the D gene (5 bases each). V lost 0 bases, J lost 2 bases, and 13 bases lay in between. This CDR3 contains 16 residues. Germline V gene lookup returns CDR1 MGHRA and CDR2 YSYEKL.

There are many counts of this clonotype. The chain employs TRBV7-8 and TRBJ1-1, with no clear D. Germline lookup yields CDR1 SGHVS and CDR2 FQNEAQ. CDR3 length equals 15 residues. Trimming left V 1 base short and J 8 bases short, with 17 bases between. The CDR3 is CASSLVLSTSVEAFF. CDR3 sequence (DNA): TGTGCCAGCAGCTTAGTTTTGTCGACATCGGTAGAAGCTTTCTTT.

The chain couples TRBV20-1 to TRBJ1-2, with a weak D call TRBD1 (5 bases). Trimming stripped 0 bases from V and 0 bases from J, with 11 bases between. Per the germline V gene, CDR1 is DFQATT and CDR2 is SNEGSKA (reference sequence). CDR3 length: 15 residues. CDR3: CSARDPVGPNYGYTF. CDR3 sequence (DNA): TGCAGTGCTAGAGATCCGGTGGGGCCTAACTATGGCTACACCTTC.

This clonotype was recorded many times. CDR3 loop: CASSEAGQLYEQYF. CDR3 DNA: TGTGCCAGCAGTGAAGCGGGGCAGCTCTACGAGCAGTACTTC. V is TRBV2 and J is TRBJ2-7, with TRBD1 as a possible D gene (5 bases). The CDR3 loop spans 14 amino acids. Trimming took 0 bases from V and 3 from J, leaving 9 bases between them. Germline loops: CDR1 SNHLY, CDR2 FYNNEI.

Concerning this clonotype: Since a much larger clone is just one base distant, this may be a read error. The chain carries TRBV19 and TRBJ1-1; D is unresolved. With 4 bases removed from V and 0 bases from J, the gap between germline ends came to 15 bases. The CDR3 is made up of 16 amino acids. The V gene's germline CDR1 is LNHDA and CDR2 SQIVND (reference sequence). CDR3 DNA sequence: TGTGCCAGTAGTAGGGATTCGGGAACCTTGAACACTGAAGCTTTCTTT. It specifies CASSRDSGTLNTEAFF.

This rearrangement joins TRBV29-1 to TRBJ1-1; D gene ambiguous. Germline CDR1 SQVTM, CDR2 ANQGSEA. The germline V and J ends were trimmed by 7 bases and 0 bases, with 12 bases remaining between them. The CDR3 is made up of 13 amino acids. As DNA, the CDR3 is TGCAGCGCCATCAGCGGCTTGAACACTGAAGCTTTCTTT. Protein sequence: CSAISGLNTEAFF. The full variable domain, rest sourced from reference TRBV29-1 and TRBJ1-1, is SAVISQKPSRDICQRGTSLTIQCQVDSQVTMMFWYRQQPGQSLTLIATANQGSEATYESGFVIDKFPISRPNLTFSTLTVSNMSPEDSSIYLCSAISGLNTEAFFGQGTRLTVV.

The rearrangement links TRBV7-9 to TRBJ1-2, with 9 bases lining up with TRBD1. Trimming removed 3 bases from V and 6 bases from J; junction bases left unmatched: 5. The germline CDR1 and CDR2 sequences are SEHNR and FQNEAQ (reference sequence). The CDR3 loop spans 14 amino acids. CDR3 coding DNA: TGTGCCAGCAGCTTCCGGGACAGGGTGAATGGCTACACCTTC. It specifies CASSFRDRVNGYTF.

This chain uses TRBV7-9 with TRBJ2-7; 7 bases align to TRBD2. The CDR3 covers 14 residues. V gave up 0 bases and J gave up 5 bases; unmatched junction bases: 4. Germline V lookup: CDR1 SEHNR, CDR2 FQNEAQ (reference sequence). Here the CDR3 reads CASSLAAGVNEQYF. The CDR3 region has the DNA TGTGCCAGCAGCTTAGCTGCGGGAGTGAACGAGCAGTACTTC.

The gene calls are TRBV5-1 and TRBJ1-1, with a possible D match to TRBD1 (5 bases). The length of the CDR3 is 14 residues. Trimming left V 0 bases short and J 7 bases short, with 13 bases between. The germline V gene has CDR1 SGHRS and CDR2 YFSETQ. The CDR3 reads CASSLVFGGSEAFF. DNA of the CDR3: TGCGCCAGCAGCTTGGTTTTCGGGGGAAGTGAAGCTTTCTTT.

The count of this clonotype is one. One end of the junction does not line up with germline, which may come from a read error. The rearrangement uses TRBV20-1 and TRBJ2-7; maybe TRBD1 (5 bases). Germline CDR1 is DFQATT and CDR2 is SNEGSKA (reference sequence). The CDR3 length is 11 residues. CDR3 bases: TGCAGTGCTAATCAAGGGGATGGGCAGCACTTC. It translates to CSANQGDGQHF.

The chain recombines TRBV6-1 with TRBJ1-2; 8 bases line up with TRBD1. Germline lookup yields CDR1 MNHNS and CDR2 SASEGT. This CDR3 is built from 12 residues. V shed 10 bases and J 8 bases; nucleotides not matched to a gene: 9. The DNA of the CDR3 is TGTGCCATCAGCCCAAGGACAGGGGGCTACACCTTC. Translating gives CAISPRTGGYTF.